This is a list of T cell receptor beta chains from one sample in a study of T cell changes during pregnancy in multiple sclerosis. Method: immunoSEQ multiplex PCR; TCRdb's copy keeps in-frame clones and lacks some. The sample holds fewer than 90,000 clones, around 94% seen once. The sequenced sample was peripheral blood, obtained after pregnancy. The receptors come from a female donor in good health, enrolled as a control in a pregnancy study. Both conserved end residues are part of each CDR3. The order of the fields is clone size, V gene, J gene, D gene, CDR3 DNA, CDR3 protein. D genes are given only for firm matches. Only some rows state a clone size, as once, few, many or a class for expanded clones.

clone size: once; V gene: TRBV7-2; J gene: TRBJ2-2; D gene: .; CDR3 DNA: TGTGCCAGCAGCTTGTCGGGGGGCAGCACCGGGGAGCTGTTTTTT; CDR3 protein: CASSLSGGSTGELFF
clone size: .; V gene: TRBV15; J gene: TRBJ2-4; D gene: TRBD2; CDR3 DNA: TGTGCCACCAGCATCACTAGCGGAGAAAACATTCAGTACTTC; CDR3 protein: CATSITSGENIQYF
clone size: .; V gene: TRBV5-1; J gene: TRBJ2-5; D gene: TRBD2; CDR3 DNA: TGCGCCAGCAGCTTCGGAGCGGGAGTGGTGGAGACCCAGTACTTC; CDR3 protein: CASSFGAGVVETQYF
clone size: .; V gene: TRBV5-1; J gene: TRBJ2-1; D gene: TRBD1; CDR3 DNA: TGCGCCAGCAGCTTAGGGACAGGGTACAATGAGCAGTTCTTC; CDR3 protein: CASSLGTGYNEQFF
clone size: once; V gene: TRBV5-4; J gene: TRBJ1-1; D gene: TRBD1; CDR3 DNA: TGTGCCAGCAGCGGAAGGACAGGAAACACTGAAGCTTTCTTT; CDR3 protein: CASSGRTGNTEAFF
clone size: .; V gene: TRBV28; J gene: TRBJ2-7; D gene: TRBD1; CDR3 DNA: TGTGCCAGCAGTTCCCCCGGGACAGGGGCGTACGAGCAGTACTTC; CDR3 protein: CASSSPGTGAYEQYF
clone size: .; V gene: TRBV28; J gene: TRBJ1-5; D gene: .; CDR3 DNA: TGTGCCAGCAGCTATAGCAATCAGCCCCAGCATTTT; CDR3 protein: CASSYSNQPQHF
clone size: .; V gene: TRBV6-1; J gene: TRBJ2-4; D gene: TRBD2; CDR3 DNA: TGTGCCAGCAGTGGAAGGCTAGCGGGAGGGCAGTACTTC; CDR3 protein: CASSGRLAGGQYF
clone size: .; V gene: TRBV6-5; J gene: TRBJ1-1; D gene: .; CDR3 DNA: TGTGCCAGCAGGAGGGCGGAGAACACTGAAGCTTTCTTT; CDR3 protein: CASRRAENTEAFF
clone size: .; V gene: TRBV6-6; J gene: TRBJ2-3; D gene: .; CDR3 DNA: TGTGCCAGCAGCTTACTGACTAGGGAAGATACGCAGTATTTT; CDR3 protein: CASSLLTREDTQYF
clone size: .; V gene: TRBV18; J gene: TRBJ2-7; D gene: .; CDR3 DNA: TGTGCCAGCTCACCGACATCGAGCTCCTACGAGCAGTACTTC; CDR3 protein: CASSPTSSSYEQYF
clone size: .; V gene: TRBV5-1; J gene: TRBJ1-2; D gene: TRBD1; CDR3 DNA: TGCGCCAGCAGCTTATCGACGGGACAGGTCGGGAATGGCTACACCTTC; CDR3 protein: CASSLSTGQVGNGYTF
clone size: .; V gene: TRBV14; J gene: TRBJ2-1; D gene: .; CDR3 DNA: TGTGCCAGCAGCCCTGTGACCACGGGGTCCTACAATGAGCAGTTCTTC; CDR3 protein: CASSPVTTGSYNEQFF
clone size: .; V gene: TRBV4-1; J gene: TRBJ2-7; D gene: TRBD2; CDR3 DNA: TGCGCCAGCAGCCAAGTTTCTAGCGGATCCTACGAGCAGTACTTC; CDR3 protein: CASSQVSSGSYEQYF
clone size: .; V gene: TRBV19; J gene: TRBJ2-1; D gene: .; CDR3 DNA: TGTGCCAGTAGTCCCTTGGCGGCTTCCTACAATGAGCAGTTCTTC; CDR3 protein: CASSPLAASYNEQFF
clone size: .; V gene: TRBV5-5; J gene: TRBJ1-1; D gene: .; CDR3 DNA: TGTGCCAGCACCGGCCCGGCAGGGAACACTGAAGCTTTCTTT; CDR3 protein: CASTGPAGNTEAFF
clone size: once; V gene: TRBV25-1; J gene: TRBJ2-2; D gene: .; CDR3 DNA: TGTGCCAGCAGTCAGGCGGGGGCGGGGACCGGGGAGCTGTTTTTT; CDR3 protein: CASSQAGAGTGELFF
clone size: .; V gene: TRBV7-9; J gene: TRBJ2-7; D gene: TRBD2; CDR3 DNA: TGTGCCAGCAGCCATACGGGACTAGCCTACGAGCAGTACTTC; CDR3 protein: CASSHTGLAYEQYF
clone size: .; V gene: TRBV27; J gene: TRBJ2-5; D gene: .; CDR3 DNA: TGTGCCAGCAGTTTAGAGGGGGTCGGCCAAGAGACCCAGTACTTC; CDR3 protein: CASSLEGVGQETQYF
clone size: few; V gene: TRBV7-9; J gene: TRBJ2-7; D gene: TRBD2; CDR3 DNA: TGTGCCAGCAGCTTAGGCCTAGCGGGAGATGAGCAGTACTTC; CDR3 protein: CASSLGLAGDEQYF
clone size: .; V gene: TRBV6-1; J gene: TRBJ2-7; D gene: .; CDR3 DNA: TGTGCCAGCAGTGAGGGGCCATCCCCTTACGAGCAGTACTTC; CDR3 protein: CASSEGPSPYEQYF
clone size: once; V gene: TRBV6-6; J gene: TRBJ2-5; D gene: TRBD2; CDR3 DNA: TGTGCCAGCAGTTTCCCCCTTGCGGGGGGGGAGACCCAGTACTTC; CDR3 protein: CASSFPLAGGETQYF
clone size: .; V gene: TRBV28; J gene: TRBJ1-3; D gene: TRBD1; CDR3 DNA: TGTGCCAGCAGTAGACCGGGACAGCTAAACACCATATATTTT; CDR3 protein: CASSRPGQLNTIYF
clone size: .; V gene: TRBV9; J gene: TRBJ2-7; D gene: TRBD2; CDR3 DNA: TGTGCCAGCAGCGTCTCTAGCGGGAGGGCCGGTTCCTACGAGCAGTACTTC; CDR3 protein: CASSVSSGRAGSYEQYF
clone size: .; V gene: TRBV15; J gene: TRBJ2-2; D gene: .; CDR3 DNA: TGTGCCACCAGCGCAGCGCCCCCGGTAGAGCTGTTTTTT; CDR3 protein: CATSAAPPVELFF
clone size: once; V gene: TRBV10-3; J gene: TRBJ2-1; D gene: TRBD2; CDR3 DNA: TGTGCCACCTTACAAGGACTAGCGGTGAAGGCATCCTACAATGAGCAGTTCTTC; CDR3 protein: CATLQGLAVKASYNEQFF
clone size: .; V gene: TRBV6-4; J gene: TRBJ2-7; D gene: TRBD1; CDR3 DNA: TGTGCCACCTCCCGGGACAGACAATACGAGCAGTACTTC; CDR3 protein: CATSRDRQYEQYF
clone size: .; V gene: TRBV4-1; J gene: TRBJ1-1; D gene: TRBD1; CDR3 DNA: TGCGCCAGCAGCGACAGGGGGAGGACTGAAGCTTTCTTT; CDR3 protein: CASSDRGRTEAFF